These 6 T cell receptor beta chains share one sample of origin, sequenced in a study of T-cell memory formation after mild COVID-19. TCRdb processed the 5' RACE reads anew with MiXCR; each CDR3 protein has one entry. The sample yields 85,000 to 130,000 distinct CDR3 sequences, roughly 10% seen once. The sample consisted of PBMCs or a T cell subset sorted from them (not recorded which). The receptor set was obtained from a man between 18 and 35 years old who had mild COVID-19 (a few samples of this study predate the infection). Cell type and time point are not known.

The CDR3 region is CSASDRATNYGYTF. The DNA for the CDR3 is TGCAGTGCTAGTGACAGAGCCACTAACTATGGCTACACCTTC. V usage is TRBV20-1 and J usage is TRBJ1-2, with TRBD1 as a possible D gene (5 bases). The CDR3 is 14 amino acids. Trimming took off 3 bases at V and 0 bases at J, with 11 bases between the two ends. The germline V gene has CDR1 DFQATT and CDR2 SNEGSKA (reference sequence).

A few counts support this clonotype. CDR3 amino acids: CASTTGAGANVLTF. Written as DNA, the CDR3 is TGTGCCAGCACCACAGGGGCTGGGGCCAACGTCCTGACTTTC. V usage is TRBV12-3 or TRBV12-4 and J usage is TRBJ2-6; 7 bases match TRBD1. The ends lost 7 bases at V and 2 bases at J; junction bases unmatched: 2. This CDR3 is 14 amino acids long.

This clonotype was counted at least ten times. The chain has TRBV2 and TRBJ2-3, with TRBD2 matching 7 bases. This CDR3 spans 17 amino acids. Germline CDR1 SNHLY, CDR2 FYNNEI. V lost 1 base, J lost 2 bases, and 9 bases stayed unmatched. CDR3 in amino acids: CASSEGGTTSATDTQYF. The CDR3 DNA sequence: TGTGCCAGCAGTGAAGGAGGGACTACGAGCGCCACAGATACGCAGTATTTT.

This clonotype was observed many times. The rearrangement joins TRBV7-9 to TRBJ2-4, with 7 bases identical to TRBD1. Germline V CDR1 and CDR2: SEHNR, FQNEAQ (reference sequence). CDR3 size: 17 residues. V was pared by 0 bases and J by 7 bases, with 12 bases of the junction left unmatched. The CDR3 region is CASSLATGQRVRNIQYF. CDR3 DNA: TGTGCCAGCAGCTTAGCCACGGGACAGAGGGTGAGGAACATTCAGTACTTC.

A few counts support this clonotype. This chain connects TRBV11-2 to TRBJ2-7; D possibly matches TRBD1 or TRBD2 (5 bases each). Germline V gene data show CDR1 as SGHAT and CDR2 as FQNNGV. This CDR3 has 13 amino acids. Trimming removed 0 bases from V and 11 bases from J, with 14 bases in between. CDR3 in amino acids: CASSLDGTPPEYV. The CDR3 DNA is TGTGCCAGCAGCTTAGACGGGACGCCCCCCGAGTACGTC.

V is TRBV4-1 and J is TRBJ2-3, with 7 bases aligning to TRBD2. J lost 4 bases, V lost 0 bases, and 13 bases had no gene match. CDR1 and CDR2 from the germline V gene are MGHRA and YSYEKL. The CDR3 is 18 residues long. CDR3 nucleotide sequence: TGCGCCAGCAGCCAAGAAATCGTCGGGGCGGGGAGGGCAGATACGCAGTATTTT. Encoded protein: CASSQEIVGAGRADTQYF.